The clone carrying this T cell receptor (beta chain) came up many times. TCRdb re-called the RT-PCR reads with MiXCR, one entry per CDR3 protein. The repertoire holds 650,000 to 800,000 distinct CDR3 sequences, with over 12% as singletons. The CDR3 loop spans 15 amino acids. CDR1 and CDR2 (germline): SGHKS, YYEKEE (reference sequence). The V and J ends lost 3 bases and 0 bases, in that order; junction bases with no gene match: 4. Sequences were obtained from memory CD4+ T cells from blood. The chain joins TRBV5-5 to TRBJ2-3; TRBD2 aligns across 7 bases. The receptor was derived from a female donor in good health, serving as a healthy control. CDR3 bases: TGTGCCAGCAGCTCGCGGGAGTACAGCACAGATACGCAGTATTTT. Its protein is CASSSREYSTDTQYF.